This T cell receptor beta chain derives from a study of T cells in severe cutaneous drug reactions. Study summary: Enrollment required a probable or definite RegiSCAR diagnosis of SJS/TEN or DRESS. Study-wide findings and caveats: TRBV12-4 use rose strongly in carbamazepine-induced Stevens-Johnson syndrome or toxic epidermal necrolysis, averaging about 30% in blister cells and approximately 5.5% in PBMC. Tolerant-control and healthy-donor PBMC lacked or rarely had the public CDR3 found in blisters.

The iRepertoire multiplex PCR system with TCR subtype-specific primers built both bulk and single-cell libraries. From its re-call of the multiplex PCR reads, TCRdb lists each CDR3 protein once, without DNA. This sample's table has tens of thousands of distinct CDR3 sequences. Comment on this clonotype: Its target is not known.

The patients sequenced had a carbamazepine-induced Stevens-Johnson syndrome or toxic epidermal necrolysis reaction. CBZ-SJS/TEN patients of Han Chinese (roughly five) and European (about six) origin supplied blood. The CDR3 covers 14 residues. Germline assignment: CDR1 MNHEY and CDR2 SVGAGI. Sequenced sample: PBMCs. The sequence was collected from a human donor with toxic epidermal necrolysis, a severe cutaneous drug reaction. The chain uses TRBV6-5 and TRBJ2-3. CDR3 sequence: CASSYGPWADTQYF.